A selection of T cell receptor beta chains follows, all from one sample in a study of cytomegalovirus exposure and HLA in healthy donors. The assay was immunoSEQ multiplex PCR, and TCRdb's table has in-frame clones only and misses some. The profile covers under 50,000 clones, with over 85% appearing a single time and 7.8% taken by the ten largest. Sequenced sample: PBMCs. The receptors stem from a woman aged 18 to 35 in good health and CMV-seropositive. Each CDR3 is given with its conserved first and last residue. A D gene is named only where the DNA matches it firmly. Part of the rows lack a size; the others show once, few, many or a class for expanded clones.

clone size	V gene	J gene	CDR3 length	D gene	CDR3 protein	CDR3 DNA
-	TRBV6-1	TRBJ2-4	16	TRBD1	CASSGAGQGDLNIQYF	TGTGCCAGCAGTGGGGCGGGACAGGGGGATTTAAACATTCAGTACTTC
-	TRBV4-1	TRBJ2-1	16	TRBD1	CASSHPDRKMYNEQFF	TGCGCCAGCAGCCACCCGGACAGGAAAATGTACAATGAGCAGTTCTTC
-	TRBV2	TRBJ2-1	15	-	CASSESELAGNEQFF	TGTGCCAGCAGTGAAAGTGAGCTAGCAGGCAATGAGCAGTTCTTC
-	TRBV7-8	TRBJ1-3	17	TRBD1	CASSLGAGGSSGNTIYF	TGTGCCAGCAGCTTAGGGGCAGGGGGGAGCTCTGGAAACACCATATATTTT
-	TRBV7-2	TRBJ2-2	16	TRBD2	CASRTRLAGDTGELFF	TGTGCCAGCAGAACTAGACTAGCGGGGGACACCGGGGAGCTGTTTTTT
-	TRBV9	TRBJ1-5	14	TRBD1	CASSPGQGMEPQHF	TGTGCCAGCAGCCCCGGACAGGGGATGGAGCCCCAGCATTTT
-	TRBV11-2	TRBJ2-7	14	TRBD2	CASSQLAGVYEQYF	TGTGCCAGCAGCCAACTAGCGGGAGTCTACGAGCAGTACTTC
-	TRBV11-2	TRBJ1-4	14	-	CASTATATNEKLFF	TGTGCCAGCACCGCGACAGCAACTAATGAAAAACTGTTTTTT
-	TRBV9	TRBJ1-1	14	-	CASSLGGENTEAFF	TGTGCCAGCAGCCTCGGGGGGGAGAACACTGAAGCTTTCTTT
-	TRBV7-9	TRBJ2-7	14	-	CASSLGGQGYEQYF	TGTGCCAGCAGCTTAGGGGGGCAGGGATACGAGCAGTACTTC
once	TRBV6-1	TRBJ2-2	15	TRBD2	CASSSGRVYTGELFF	TGTGCCAGCAGTAGCGGGAGGGTCTACACCGGGGAGCTGTTTTTT
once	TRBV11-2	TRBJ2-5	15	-	CASSYYRGSWQTQYF	TGTGCCAGCAGTTATTACCGGGGAAGCTGGCAGACCCAGTACTTC
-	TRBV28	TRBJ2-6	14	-	CASSLIRGANVLTF	TGTGCCAGCAGTTTAATCCGTGGGGCCAACGTCCTGACTTTC
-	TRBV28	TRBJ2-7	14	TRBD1	CASSLPTGDLAQYF	TGTGCCAGCAGTTTACCTACAGGGGACCTTGCGCAGTACTTC
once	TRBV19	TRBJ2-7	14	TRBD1	CASSRQGGSYEQYF	TGTGCCAGTAGTAGACAGGGTGGATCCTACGAGCAGTACTTC
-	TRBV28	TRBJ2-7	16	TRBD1	CASSSAGTGRSYEQYF	TGTGCCAGCAGTTCCGCCGGGACAGGGCGCTCCTACGAGCAGTACTTC
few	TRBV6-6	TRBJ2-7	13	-	CASALESSYEQYF	TGTGCCAGCGCCCTGGAGTCATCCTACGAGCAGTACTTC
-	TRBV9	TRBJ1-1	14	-	CASSVAPGDTEAFF	TGTGCCAGCAGCGTAGCCCCAGGGGACACTGAAGCTTTCTTT
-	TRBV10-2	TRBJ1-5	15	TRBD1	CASSPTGGGNQPQHF	TGCGCCAGCAGCCCGACAGGGGGGGGCAATCAGCCCCAGCATTTT
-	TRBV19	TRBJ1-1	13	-	CASSPSLDTEAFF	TGTGCCAGTAGTCCAAGCCTGGACACTGAAGCTTTCTTT
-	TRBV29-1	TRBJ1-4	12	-	CSVEGGNEKLFF	TGCAGCGTTGAAGGGGGCAATGAAAAACTGTTTTTT
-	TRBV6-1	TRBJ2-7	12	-	CASRLAFYEQYF	TGTGCCAGCAGGTTAGCGTTTTACGAGCAGTACTTC
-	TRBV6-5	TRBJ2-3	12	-	CASSYRTGTQYF	TGTGCCAGCAGTTATCGGACTGGTACGCAGTATTTT
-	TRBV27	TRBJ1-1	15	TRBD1	CASSLGQGVWTEAFF	TGTGCCAGCAGTTTGGGACAGGGGGTCTGGACTGAAGCTTTCTTT
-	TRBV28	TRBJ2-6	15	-	CASSLPSSGANVLTF	TGTGCCAGCAGTCTCCCCAGCTCTGGGGCCAACGTCCTGACTTTC
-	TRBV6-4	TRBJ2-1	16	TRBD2	CASRLHGSSGSNEQFF	TGTGCCAGCAGACTCCACGGGTCTAGCGGGAGCAATGAGCAGTTCTTC
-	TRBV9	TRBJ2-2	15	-	CASSVELAGVGELFF	TGTGCCAGCAGCGTAGAACTAGCAGGTGTCGGGGAGCTGTTTTTT
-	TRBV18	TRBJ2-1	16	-	CASSPTGQSPSNEQFF	TGTGCCAGCTCACCTACTGGACAGAGCCCTTCCAATGAGCAGTTCTTC
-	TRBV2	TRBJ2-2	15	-	CASSEVGADTGELFF	TGTGCCAGCAGTGAAGTAGGGGCGGACACCGGGGAGCTGTTTTTT
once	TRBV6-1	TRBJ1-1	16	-	CASSDRRVGGLTEAFF	TGTGCCAGCAGTGACCGAAGGGTCGGGGGGCTTACTGAAGCTTTCTTT
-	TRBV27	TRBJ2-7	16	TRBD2	CASRPTSGRLSYEQYF	TGTGCCAGCAGGCCAACTAGCGGGAGGTTGTCCTACGAGCAGTACTTC
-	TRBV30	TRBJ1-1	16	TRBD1	CAWTRDRGLMNTEAFF	TGTGCCTGGACCCGGGACAGGGGCCTCATGAACACTGAAGCTTTCTTT
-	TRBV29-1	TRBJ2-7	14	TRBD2	CSVETSGRRYEQYF	TGCAGCGTTGAGACTAGCGGGAGAAGGTACGAGCAGTACTTC
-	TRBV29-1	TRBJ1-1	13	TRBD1	CSAVDRVAAEAFF	TGCAGCGCCGTTGACAGGGTCGCAGCCGAAGCTTTCTTT
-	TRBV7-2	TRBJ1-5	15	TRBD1	CASSSTGGVNQPQHF	TGTGCCAGCAGCTCGACAGGGGGCGTCAATCAGCCCCAGCATTTT
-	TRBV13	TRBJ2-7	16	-	CASSPIRDNSSYEQYF	TGTGCCAGCAGCCCGATCCGTGACAACTCTTCCTACGAGCAGTACTTC
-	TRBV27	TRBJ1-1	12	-	CASSFLTGEAFF	TGTGCCAGCAGTTTCCTGACAGGTGAAGCTTTCTTT
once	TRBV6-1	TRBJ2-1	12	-	CASMPGWDEQFF	TGTGCCAGCATGCCAGGGTGGGATGAGCAGTTCTTC
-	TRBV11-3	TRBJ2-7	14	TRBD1	CASSSRGRSYEQYF	TGTGCCAGCAGCAGCAGGGGGCGCAGCTACGAGCAGTACTTC
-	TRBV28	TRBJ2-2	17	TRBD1	CASSTLSGTGVSGELFF	TGTGCCAGCAGTACCCTATCCGGGACAGGGGTATCCGGGGAGCTGTTTTTT
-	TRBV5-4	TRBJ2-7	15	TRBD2	CASSLGTSGSGEQYF	TGTGCCAGCAGCTTGGGAACTAGCGGGAGTGGGGAGCAGTACTTC
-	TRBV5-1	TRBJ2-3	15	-	CASSLGLASTDTQYF	TGCGCCAGCAGCTTGGGCTTGGCTAGCACAGATACGCAGTATTTT
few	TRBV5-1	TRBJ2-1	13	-	CASTEAGGNEQFF	TGCGCCAGCACTGAGGCGGGTGGGAATGAGCAGTTCTTC
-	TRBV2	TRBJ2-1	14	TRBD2	CASRGGTTLNEQFF	TGTGCCAGCAGGGGCGGGACTACACTCAATGAGCAGTTCTTC
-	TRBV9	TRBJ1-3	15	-	CASSVGRGSGNTIYF	TGTGCCAGCAGCGTAGGGAGAGGCTCTGGAAACACCATATATTTT
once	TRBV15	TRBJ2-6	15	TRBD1	CATSRDSTGVDVLTF	TGTGCCACCAGCAGAGATTCCACAGGGGTGGACGTCCTGACTTTC
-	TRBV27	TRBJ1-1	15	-	CASSLRGRENTEAFF	TGTGCCAGCAGTTTAAGAGGCAGGGAGAACACTGAAGCTTTCTTT
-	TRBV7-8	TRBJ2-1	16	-	CASSLAEVMAYNEQFF	TGTGCCAGCAGCTTAGCGGAGGTCATGGCCTACAATGAGCAGTTCTTC
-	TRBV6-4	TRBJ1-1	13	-	CASSVTANTEAFF	TGTGCCAGCAGTGTTACAGCGAACACTGAAGCTTTCTTT
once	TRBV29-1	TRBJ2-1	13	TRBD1	CSVGQGRTNEQFF	TGCAGCGTTGGACAGGGAAGGACTAATGAGCAGTTCTTC
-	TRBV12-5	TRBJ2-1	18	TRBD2	CASGLVGRGLIADNEQFF	TGTGCTAGTGGTTTGGTAGGGAGGGGCCTAATAGCAGACAATGAGCAGTTCTTC
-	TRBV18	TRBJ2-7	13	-	CASTGTNSYEQYF	TGTGCCAGCACAGGGACTAACTCCTACGAGCAGTACTTC